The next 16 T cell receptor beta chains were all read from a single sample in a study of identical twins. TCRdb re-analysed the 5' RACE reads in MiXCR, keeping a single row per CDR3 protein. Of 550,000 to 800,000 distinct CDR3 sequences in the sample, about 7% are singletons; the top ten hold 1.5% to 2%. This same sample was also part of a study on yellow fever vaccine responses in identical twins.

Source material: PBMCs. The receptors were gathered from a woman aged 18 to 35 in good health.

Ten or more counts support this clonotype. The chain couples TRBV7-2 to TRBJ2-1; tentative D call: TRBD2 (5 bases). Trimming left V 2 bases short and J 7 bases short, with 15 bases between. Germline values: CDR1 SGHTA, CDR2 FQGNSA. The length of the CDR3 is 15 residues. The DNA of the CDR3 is TGTGCCAGCAGCTTACTGAGCGGTGTGGGGAATGAGCAGTTCTTC. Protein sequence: CASSLLSGVGNEQFF.

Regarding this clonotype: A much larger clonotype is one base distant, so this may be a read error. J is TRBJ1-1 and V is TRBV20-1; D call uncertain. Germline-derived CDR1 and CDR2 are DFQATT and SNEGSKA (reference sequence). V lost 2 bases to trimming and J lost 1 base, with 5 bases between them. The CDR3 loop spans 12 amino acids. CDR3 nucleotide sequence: TGCAGTGCTAGACGGCAGAACACTGAAGCTTTCTTT. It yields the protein CSARRQNTEAFF.

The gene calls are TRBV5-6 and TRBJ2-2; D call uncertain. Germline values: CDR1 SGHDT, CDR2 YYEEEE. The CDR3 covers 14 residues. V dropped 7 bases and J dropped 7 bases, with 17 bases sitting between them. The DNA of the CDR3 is TGTGCCAGCGGCCCCGGGCTTTTCTGCGGGGAGCTGTTTTTT. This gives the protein CASGPGLFCGELFF.

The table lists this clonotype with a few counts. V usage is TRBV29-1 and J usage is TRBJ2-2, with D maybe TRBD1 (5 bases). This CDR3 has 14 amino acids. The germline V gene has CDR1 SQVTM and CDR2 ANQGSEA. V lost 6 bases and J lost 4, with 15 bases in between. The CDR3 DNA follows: TGCAGCGTGGAGAGGTTGCAGGGCACCGGGGAGCTGTTTTTT. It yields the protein CSVERLQGTGELFF.

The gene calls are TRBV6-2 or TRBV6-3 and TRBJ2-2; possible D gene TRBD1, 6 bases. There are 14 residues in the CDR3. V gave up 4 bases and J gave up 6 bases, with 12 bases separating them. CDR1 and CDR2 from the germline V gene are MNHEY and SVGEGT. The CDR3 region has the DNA TGTGCCAGCAGTTCAGACAGGTTGCCCGGGGAGCTGTTTTTT. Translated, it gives CASSSDRLPGELFF.

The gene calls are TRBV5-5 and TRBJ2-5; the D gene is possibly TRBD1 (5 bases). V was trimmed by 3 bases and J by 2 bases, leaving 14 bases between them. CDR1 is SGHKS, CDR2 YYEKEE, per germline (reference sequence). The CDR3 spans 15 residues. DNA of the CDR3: TGTGCCAGCAGCTCCACAGGACCAGCTCAAGAGACCCAGTACTTC. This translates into CASSSTGPAQETQYF.

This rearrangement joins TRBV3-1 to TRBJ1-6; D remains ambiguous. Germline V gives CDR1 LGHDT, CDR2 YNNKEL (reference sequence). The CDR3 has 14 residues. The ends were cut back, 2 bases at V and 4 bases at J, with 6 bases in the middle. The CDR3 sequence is CASSQRDYNSPLHF. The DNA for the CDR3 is TGTGCCAGCAGCCAAAGGGATTATAATTCACCCCTCCACTTT. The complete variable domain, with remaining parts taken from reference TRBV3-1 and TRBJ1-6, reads DTAVSQTPKYLVTQMGNDKSIKCEQNLGHDTMYWYKQDSKKFLKIMFSYNNKELIINETVPNRFSPKSPDKAHLNLHINSLELGDSAVYFCASSQRDYNSPLHFGNGTRLTVT.

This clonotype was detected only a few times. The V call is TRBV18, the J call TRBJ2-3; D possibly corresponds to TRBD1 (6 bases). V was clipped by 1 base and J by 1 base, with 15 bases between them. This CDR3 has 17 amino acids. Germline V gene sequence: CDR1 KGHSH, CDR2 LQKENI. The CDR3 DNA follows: TGTGCCAGCTCACCACTAGATTGGGGGCCCGGCACAGATACGCAGTATTTT. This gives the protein CASSPLDWGPGTDTQYF.

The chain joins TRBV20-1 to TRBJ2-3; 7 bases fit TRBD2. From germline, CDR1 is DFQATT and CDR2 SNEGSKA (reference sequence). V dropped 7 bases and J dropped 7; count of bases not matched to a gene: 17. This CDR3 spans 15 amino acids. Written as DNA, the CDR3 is TGCAGTGGCGGGGGAGGTAGCACAAGCCCCAATACGCAGTATTTT. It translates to CSGGGGSTSPNTQYF.

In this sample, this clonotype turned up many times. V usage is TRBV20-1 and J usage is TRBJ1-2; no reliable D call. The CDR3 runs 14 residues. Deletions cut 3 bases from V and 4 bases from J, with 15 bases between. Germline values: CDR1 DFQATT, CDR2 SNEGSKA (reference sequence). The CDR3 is CSASARDLGYGYTF. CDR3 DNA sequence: TGCAGTGCTAGCGCGAGGGATTTGGGCTATGGCTACACCTTC.

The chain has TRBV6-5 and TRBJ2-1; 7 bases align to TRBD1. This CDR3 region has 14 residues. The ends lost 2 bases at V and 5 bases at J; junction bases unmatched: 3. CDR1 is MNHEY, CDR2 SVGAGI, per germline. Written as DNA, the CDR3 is TGTGCCAGCAGTTACCAGGGGGTAAACAATGAGCAGTTCTTC. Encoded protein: CASSYQGVNNEQFF.

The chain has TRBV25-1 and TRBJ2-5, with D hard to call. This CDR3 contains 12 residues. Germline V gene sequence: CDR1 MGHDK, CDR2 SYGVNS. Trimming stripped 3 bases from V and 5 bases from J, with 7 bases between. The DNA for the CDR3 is TGTGCCAGCAGTGAGGGCTATGAGACCCAGTACTTC. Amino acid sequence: CASSEGYETQYF.

CDR3 bases: TGCGCCAGCAGCTCCGGACAGGGCTCTAATTCACCCCTCCACTTT. Translating gives CASSSGQGSNSPLHF. The V and J genes are TRBV5-1 and TRBJ1-6, with 8 bases identical to TRBD1. The CDR3 spans 15 residues. Germline-derived CDR1 and CDR2 are SGHRS and YFSETQ. V lost 3 bases to trimming and J lost 6 bases; unmatched junction nucleotides: 5.

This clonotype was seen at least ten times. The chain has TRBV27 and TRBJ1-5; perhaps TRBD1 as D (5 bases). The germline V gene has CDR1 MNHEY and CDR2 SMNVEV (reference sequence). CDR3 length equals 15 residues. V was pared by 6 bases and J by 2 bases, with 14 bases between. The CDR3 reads CASRPTGLGNQPQHF. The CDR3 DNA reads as TGTGCCAGCAGGCCAACAGGTTTGGGCAATCAGCCCCAGCATTTT.

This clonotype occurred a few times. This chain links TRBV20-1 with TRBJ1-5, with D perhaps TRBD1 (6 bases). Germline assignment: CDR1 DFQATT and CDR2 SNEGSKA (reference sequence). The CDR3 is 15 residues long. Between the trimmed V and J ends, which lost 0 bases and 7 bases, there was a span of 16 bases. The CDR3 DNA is TGCAGTGCTAGAGATCACGGGACATTGGGGCAGCCCCAGCATTTT. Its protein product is CSARDHGTLGQPQHF.

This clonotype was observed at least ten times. This CDR3 is CASSQRYYEQYF. CDR3 bases: TGTGCCAGCAGCCAGAGGTACTACGAGCAGTACTTC. The chain combines TRBV3-1 with TRBJ2-7; D gene uncertain. The CDR3 has 12 amino acids. The germline gives CDR1 LGHDT, CDR2 YNNKEL (reference sequence). The V end lost 3 bases, the J end lost 3 bases, and 6 bases lay between the germline ends.